Shown below are 30 T cell receptor beta chains from a single sample sequenced in a study of T cells in localized non-small cell lung cancer. The protocol was immunoSEQ multiplex PCR, while the TCRdb copy is restricted to in-frame clones and leaves out a portion. This sample has 11,000 to 15,000 clones, with 80% to 85% found just once. The sequenced sample was peripheral blood, obtained before any cancer treatment. These TCRs come from a female donor aged 60 or older with stage I squamous cell lung carcinoma.

V is TRBV5-6 and J is TRBJ2-3; 14 bases fit TRBD2. V lost 0 bases, J lost 1 base, and 4 bases stayed unmatched. Germline CDR1 reads SGHDT; CDR2 reads YYEEEE. CDR3 length equals 18 residues. For the CDR3, the DNA is TGTGCCAGCAGCTTGGGGACTAGCGGGGGGCGGGGCACAGATACGCAGTATTTT. It codes for CASSLGTSGGRGTDTQYF.

This clone was detected a few times. The chain couples TRBV19 to TRBJ2-5, with 8 bases fitting TRBD2. Trimming removed 3 bases from V and 1 base from J; junction bases left unmatched: 7. The CDR3 covers 16 residues. Per the germline V gene, CDR1 is LNHDA and CDR2 is SQIVND (reference sequence). The CDR3 bases are TGTGCCAGTAGTATTCCCGGGGGGGCCTCCCAAGAGACCCAGTACTTC. Translation: CASSIPGGASQETQYF.

In its sample, this clone was seen once. V is TRBV11-2 and J is TRBJ2-1, with 9 nucleotides matching TRBD2. The ends lost 5 bases at V and 8 bases at J; junction bases unmatched: 13. Germline lookup yields CDR1 SGHAT and CDR2 FQNNGV. The CDR3 sequence is 16 residues long. CDR3: CASSLPLWRGGHEQFF. The CDR3 region has the DNA TGTGCCAGCAGCCTCCCTTTGTGGCGGGGGGGCCATGAGCAGTTCTTC.

The rearrangement links TRBV18 to TRBJ1-2; TRBD1 agrees at 7 bases. The CDR3 runs 14 residues. Germline lookup yields CDR1 KGHSH and CDR2 LQKENI. Trimming at V came to 3 bases and at J to 4 bases, leaving 5 bases not matched to a gene. This chain's CDR3 is CASSPGTDFYGYTF. CDR3 bases: TGTGCCAGCTCACCCGGGACAGACTTCTATGGCTACACCTTC.

Notes on this clone: Distinct nucleotide sequences in the sample also encode this CDR3. The rearrangement uses TRBV18 and TRBJ1-3; maybe TRBD1 (6 bases). The V gene lost 6 bases and the J gene lost 3 bases, with 9 bases spanning the gap. This CDR3 region has 13 residues. Germline CDR1 KGHSH, CDR2 LQKENI. The CDR3 reads CASSADSGNTIYF. The CDR3 region has the DNA TGTGCCAGCTCGGCGGACAGTGGAAACACCATATATTTT. Complete variable domain (other parts from reference TRBV18 and TRBJ1-3): NAGVMQNPRHLVRRRGQEARLRCSPMKGHSHVYWYRQLPEEGLKFMVYLQKENIIDESGMPKERFSAEFPKEGPSILRIQQVVRGDSAAYFCASSADSGNTIYFGEGSWLTVV.

The gene calls are TRBV18 and TRBJ2-2; D remains ambiguous. V was shortened by 6 bases and J by 4 bases, with 18 bases between the two germline ends. Germline V gene data show CDR1 as KGHSH and CDR2 as LQKENI. CDR3 length: 16 residues. The CDR3 is CASSAGGRRSTGELFF. The DNA of the CDR3 is TGTGCCAGCTCTGCTGGTGGCAGGCGTAGCACCGGGGAGCTGTTTTTT.

The chain uses TRBV7-8 and TRBJ2-5; 11 nucleotides line up with TRBD2. V shed 1 base and J 4 bases; nucleotides not matched to a gene: 5. The germline V gene encodes CDR1 SGHVS and CDR2 FQNEAQ. The CDR3 runs to 16 residues. CDR3 bases: TGTGCCAGCAGCTTAGAGTCACTAGCGGGGGCAGAGACCCAGTACTTC. Amino acids: CASSLESLAGAETQYF. Full variable domain (missing parts from reference TRBV7-8 and TRBJ2-5): GAGVSQSPRYKVAKRGQDVALRCDPISGHVSLFWYQQALGQGPEFLTYFQNEAQLDKSGLPSDRFFAERPEGSVSTLKIQRTQQEDSAVYLCASSLESLAGAETQYFGPGTRLLVL.

This sequence joins TRBV7-2 and TRBJ2-1, with 10 bases aligning to TRBD1. The junction had 8 bases not matched to a gene; V was cut back by 5 bases and J by 7 bases. Germline CDR1 and CDR2: SGHTA and FQGNSA. This CDR3 has 15 residues. The CDR3 DNA sequence: TGTGCCAGCAGCCAGGACAGGGGGATTTGGAATGAGCAGTTCTTC. Encoded protein: CASSQDRGIWNEQFF.

V usage is TRBV4-3 and J usage is TRBJ2-7; D call uncertain. Per the germline V gene, CDR1 is LGHNA and CDR2 is YSLEER. This CDR3 has 16 amino acids. V dropped 4 bases and J dropped 2 bases, with 18 bases sitting between them. Here the CDR3 reads CASSPEIRSVPYEQYF. The CDR3 coding sequence is TGCGCCAGCAGCCCCGAAATCCGGTCGGTCCCCTACGAGCAGTACTTC.

The J gene is TRBJ2-1, the V gene TRBV7-9; a weak D match, TRBD2 (6 bases). Germline V CDR1 and CDR2: SEHNR, FQNEAQ (reference sequence). This CDR3 comprises 15 residues. V shed 3 bases and J shed 4 bases, with 13 bases lying between them. CDR3 residues: CASSLTRVRYNEQFF. CDR3 bases: TGTGCCAGCAGCTTGACTAGAGTACGTTACAATGAGCAGTTCTTC.

The V and J genes are TRBV25-1 and TRBJ1-5, with TRBD1 identical over 7 bases. Germline V gene lookup returns CDR1 MGHDK and CDR2 SYGVNS. With V trimmed by 4 bases and J by 6 bases, 6 bases remained unmatched. This CDR3 is built from 14 residues. CDR3 protein: CASSGGTVGQPQHF. CDR3 in DNA: TGTGCCAGCAGTGGAGGGACAGTGGGTCAGCCCCAGCATTTT.

Note on this clone: The junction differs from germline at one of its ends, possibly a read error. V gene TRBV5-6 combines with J gene TRBJ1-4; D remains ambiguous. Germline loops: CDR1 SGHDT, CDR2 YYEEEE. The CDR3 contains 15 residues. The CDR3 DNA follows: TGTGCCAGCAGCTCGGTAACCTCAACTAGTGAAAAACTGTTTTTT. It yields the protein CASSSVTSTSEKLFF.

This clone was observed a handful of times. The rearrangement joins TRBV11-2 to TRBJ1-6; tentatively, D is TRBD1 (5 bases). Trimming pared 0 bases from V and 10 bases from J, leaving 10 bases between. Germline-derived CDR1 and CDR2 are SGHAT and FQNNGV. This CDR3 is built from 14 residues. CDR3 nucleotides: TGTGCCAGCAGCTTAGAAGGGGTTGGGTCACCCCTCCACTTT. This codes for CASSLEGVGSPLHF.

The CDR3 DNA follows: TGTGCCAGCAGTTCATGGGACAGGGTTGACAATGGCTACACCTTC. This gives the protein CASSSWDRVDNGYTF. This chain links TRBV27 with TRBJ1-2; 9 bases agree with TRBD1. This CDR3 has 15 residues. Trimming took 4 bases from V and 6 from J; bases not matched to a gene: 9. Germline V gives CDR1 MNHEY, CDR2 SMNVEV (reference sequence).

The chain joins TRBV25-1 to TRBJ1-2; 8 bases are shared with TRBD1. CDR3 length equals 13 residues. CDR1 MGHDK and CDR2 SYGVNS come from the germline V gene. With V trimmed by 5 bases and J by 7 bases, 6 bases remained unmatched. The CDR3 protein is CASSPRTGFGYTF. In DNA form, the CDR3 reads TGTGCCAGCAGTCCGCGGACAGGGTTTGGCTACACCTTC.

The chain recombines TRBV5-1 with TRBJ2-6; D may match TRBD1 or TRBD2 (5 bases each). The CDR3 totals 17 residues. Germline values: CDR1 SGHRS, CDR2 YFSETQ. Trimming removed 1 base at V and 0 bases at J, with 11 bases between. Here the CDR3 DNA reads TGCGCCAGCAGCTTGTGGGGACCCGTCTCTGGGGCCAACGTCCTGACTTTC. Its translation is CASSLWGPVSGANVLTF.

V and J are TRBV13 and TRBJ2-1; D not certain. Germline V gene sequence: CDR1 PRHDT, CDR2 FYEKMQ (reference sequence). With 5 bases removed from V and 7 bases from J, the gap between germline ends came to 6 bases. This CDR3 region has 11 residues. The CDR3 DNA follows: TGTGCCAGCAGCCCCTCGAATGAGCAGTTCTTC. Its translation is CASSPSNEQFF.

The rearrangement uses TRBV6-5 and TRBJ2-7, with 7 bases matching TRBD1. This CDR3 spans 15 amino acids. Trimming removed 2 bases from V and 2 bases from J; junction bases left unmatched: 6. The germline V gene has CDR1 MNHEY and CDR2 SVGAGI. The CDR3 loop is CASSYTGALPYEQYF. CDR3 bases: TGTGCCAGCAGTTACACAGGGGCCCTTCCCTACGAGCAGTACTTC.

The V gene is TRBV9, the J gene TRBJ2-3; D call uncertain. With 1 base removed from V and 6 bases from J, the gap between germline ends came to 6 bases. Germline assignment: CDR1 SGDLS and CDR2 YYNGEE. This CDR3 is built from 12 residues. This CDR3 is CASSVYLDTQYF. CDR3 nucleotides: TGTGCCAGCAGCGTATACCTGGATACGCAGTATTTT.

With respect to this clone: This sample also contains other DNA sequences that code for the same CDR3. The rearrangement uses TRBV5-1 and TRBJ1-2; 8 bases line up with TRBD1. There are 13 residues in the CDR3. The J segment lost 8 bases and the V segment lost 3 bases, leaving 6 bases of the junction unmatched. The V gene's germline CDR1 is SGHRS and CDR2 YFSETQ. The chain's CDR3 is CASSSTGGGGYTF. CDR3 DNA sequence: TGCGCCAGCAGCTCAACAGGGGGTGGCGGCTACACCTTC.

For the CDR3, the DNA is TGTGCCAGCAGCGACAGGCGACCGTTCTTC. The encoded protein is CASSDRRPFF. The rearrangement uses TRBV6-5 and TRBJ2-1; the D gene is possibly TRBD1 (6 bases). Looked up from germline, CDR1 is MNHEY and CDR2 is SVGAGI. This CDR3 comprises 10 residues. With 6 bases removed from V and 15 bases from J, the gap between germline ends came to 12 bases.

The chain has TRBV7-2 and TRBJ1-5, with TRBD1 matching 7 bases. Germline V gene data show CDR1 as SGHTA and CDR2 as FQGNSA. The CDR3 consists of 18 residues. Trimming at V came to 4 bases and at J to 2 bases, leaving 14 bases not matched to a gene. This CDR3 is CASSSAPRQGGRNQPQHF. The CDR3 coding sequence is TGTGCCAGCAGCTCAGCCCCCCGACAGGGAGGGCGCAATCAGCCCCAGCATTTT.

The V gene is TRBV19, the J gene TRBJ1-2; D is unclear. This CDR3 region has 15 residues. The germline V gene encodes CDR1 LNHDA and CDR2 SQIVND (reference sequence). The germline V and J ends were trimmed by 1 base and 0 bases, with 9 bases remaining between them. The CDR3 coding sequence is TGTGCCAGTAGTATAGCTTCAGCTTCTAACTATGGCTACACCTTC. Translated: CASSIASASNYGYTF.

This clone came up once. The chain couples TRBV4-1 to TRBJ2-1; D might be TRBD2 (5 bases). The germline V gene encodes CDR1 MGHRA and CDR2 YSYEKL. V shed 1 base and J shed 8 bases, with 12 bases lying between them. The CDR3 has 14 residues. The CDR3 here is CASSQGGGRDEQFF. For the CDR3, the DNA is TGCGCCAGCAGCCAAGGGGGTGGGAGAGATGAGCAGTTCTTC.

The chain couples TRBV12-5 to TRBJ2-7; D is unclear. There are 13 residues in the CDR3. CDR1 and CDR2 from the germline V gene are LGHNT and FRNRAP. Trimming stripped 2 bases from V and 4 bases from J, with 9 bases between. The CDR3 region is CASGLNLPYEQYF. The CDR3 DNA sequence: TGTGCTAGTGGTTTGAACCTTCCGTACGAGCAGTACTTC.

The V gene is TRBV19, the J gene TRBJ1-1, with D hard to call. Between the trimmed V and J ends, which lost 3 bases and 4 bases, there was a span of 12 bases. Germline-derived CDR1 and CDR2 are LNHDA and SQIVND (reference sequence). The CDR3 is made up of 14 amino acids. CDR3 sequence reads: CASSMGPAGTEAFF. CDR3 DNA: TGTGCCAGTAGTATGGGCCCAGCGGGCACTGAAGCTTTCTTT. Together with reference TRBV19 and TRBJ1-1, the CDR3 gives the full variable domain: DGGITQSPKYLFRKEGQNVTLSCEQNLNHDAMYWYRQDPGQGLRLIYYSQIVNDFQKGDIAEGYSVSREKKESFPLTVTSAQKNPTAFYLCASSMGPAGTEAFFGQGTRLTVV.

The chain combines TRBV4-1 with TRBJ1-2, with 7 nucleotides matching TRBD1. The CDR3 runs to 17 residues. The V segment lost 2 bases and the J segment 3 bases; nucleotides outside the gene matches: 12. Germline V gives CDR1 MGHRA, CDR2 YSYEKL. CDR3 sequence (DNA): TGCGCCAGCAGCCAATATCTCGGGACAGAAGGGGACTATGGCTACACCTTC. Translating gives CASSQYLGTEGDYGYTF.

The chain employs TRBV2 and TRBJ1-6; D gene unclear. This CDR3 contains 13 residues. Germline assignment: CDR1 SNHLY and CDR2 FYNNEI. Trimming stripped 7 bases from V and 10 bases from J, with 14 bases between. The DNA for the CDR3 is TGTGCCAGCAACTCGGGGTTGGGCTCACCCCTCCACTTT. It encodes CASNSGLGSPLHF.

CDR3 sequence reads: CASSLSSGTIYF. In DNA form, the CDR3 reads TGTGCCAGCAGCTTATCTAGCGGCACCATATATTTT. The chain is built from TRBV7-2 and TRBJ1-3; D remains unclear. With 2 bases removed from V and 9 bases from J, the gap between germline ends came to 8 bases. Germline CDR1 and CDR2: SGHTA and FQGNSA. The CDR3 spans 12 residues. Full variable domain (outside the CDR3, taken from reference TRBV7-2 and TRBJ1-3): GAGVSQSPSNKVTEKGKDVELRCDPISGHTALYWYRQSLGQGLEFLIYFQGNSAPDKSGLPSDRFSAERTGGSVSTLTIQRTQQEDSAVYLCASSLSSGTIYFGEGSWLTVV.

The chain has TRBV7-8 and TRBJ1-5; a weak D match, TRBD1 (5 bases). Germline CDR1 is SGHVS and CDR2 is FQNEAQ. The V gene lost 1 base and the J gene lost 7 bases, with 8 bases spanning the gap. This CDR3 comprises 13 residues. The CDR3 region is CASSLEEGQPQHF. CDR3 in DNA: TGTGCCAGCAGCTTAGAGGAGGGGCAGCCCCAGCATTTT. Full variable domain (rest looked up from reference TRBV7-8 and TRBJ1-5): GAGVSQSPRYKVAKRGQDVALRCDPISGHVSLFWYQQALGQGPEFLTYFQNEAQLDKSGLPSDRFFAERPEGSVSTLKIQRTQQEDSAVYLCASSLEEGQPQHFGDGTRLSIL.